The 18 T cell receptor beta chains given below trace back to one sample, sequenced in a study of radiotherapy plus CTLA-4 blockade in lung cancer. Sequencing was performed with immunoSEQ multiplex PCR; in TCRdb, only in-frame clones are kept and a portion is missing. The sample records around 110,000 clones, more than 65% being singletons. The input for sequencing was peripheral blood, taken from a patient treated with radiotherapy plus ipilimumab. Receptor source: a human donor with non-small cell lung cancer that progressed on radiotherapy plus ipilimumab. Some clones in this sample may be carry-over from other donors' samples.

Here the CDR3 reads CAWRGQGIYGYTF. CDR3 nucleotides: TGTGCCTGGAGGGGACAGGGGATCTATGGCTACACCTTC. The J gene is TRBJ1-2, the V gene TRBV30; 10 bases are shared with TRBD1. Germline V gene data show CDR1 as GTSNPN and CDR2 as SVGIG (reference sequence). V was clipped by 3 bases and J by 4 bases; unmatched bases: 2. The CDR3 consists of 13 residues.

The rearrangement links TRBV25-1 to TRBJ2-6; D may match TRBD1 or TRBD2 (5 bases each). The CDR3 totals 18 residues. Trimming left V 2 bases short and J 0 bases short, with 14 bases between. Germline V gene lookup returns CDR1 MGHDK and CDR2 SYGVNS. CDR3 coding DNA: TGTGCCAGCAGTGAAGCCGGGACCGCCGACTCTGGGGCCAACGTCCTGACTTTC. Its protein is CASSEAGTADSGANVLTF.

The CDR3 protein is CASSSGSVADTQYF. The CDR3 bases are TGTGCCAGCAGCTCAGGGAGTGTGGCAGATACGCAGTATTTT. The chain couples TRBV5-6 to TRBJ2-3; D assignment may be TRBD1 or TRBD2 (5 bases each). This CDR3 has 14 residues. Germline values: CDR1 SGHDT, CDR2 YYEEEE. The V end lost 3 bases, the J end lost 4 bases, and 12 bases lay between the germline ends. The variable domain in full, with the rest retrieved from reference TRBV5-6 and TRBJ2-3, is DAGVTQSPTHLIKTRGQQVTLRCSPKSGHDTVSWYQQALGQGPQFIFQYYEEEERQRGNFPDRFSGHQFPNYSSELNVNALLLGDSALYLCASSSGSVADTQYFGPGTRLTVL.

V gene TRBV5-1 combines with J gene TRBJ1-1, with D possibly being TRBD1 (6 bases). The CDR3 extends over 13 amino acids. Germline assignment: CDR1 SGHRS and CDR2 YFSETQ. V lost 0 bases and J 10 bases, leaving 13 bases between the germline ends. CDR3 in DNA: TGCGCCAGCAGCTTGGACCAGGGGTTGCCAGCTTTCTTT. Amino acids: CASSLDQGLPAFF.

CDR3 DNA sequence: TGCGCCAGCAGCTTGGCAGTAGGGACACCTTCTACTAACTATGGCTACACCTTC. Amino acid sequence: CASSLAVGTPSTNYGYTF. The chain is built from TRBV5-1 and TRBJ1-2; D perhaps matches TRBD1 (6 bases). The CDR3 consists of 18 residues. Looked up from germline, CDR1 is SGHRS and CDR2 is YFSETQ. The ends were cut back, 0 bases at V and 0 bases at J, with 18 bases in the middle.

V gene TRBV4-3 combines with J gene TRBJ2-1; 7 bases map to TRBD2. V was clipped by 0 bases and J by 2 bases; unmatched bases: 4. The CDR3 is made up of 16 amino acids. In germline, CDR1 is LGHNA, CDR2 YSLEER. CDR3 nucleotides: TGCGCCAGCAGCCAAGATCTTGCGGGGGCCTACAATGAGCAGTTCTTC. Encoded protein: CASSQDLAGAYNEQFF.

V is TRBV5-4 and J is TRBJ2-3, with D uncertain. V was shortened by 1 base and J by 4 bases, with 13 bases between the two germline ends. The CDR3 totals 15 residues. Germline assignment: CDR1 SGHNT and CDR2 YYREEE (reference sequence). CDR3 sequence reads: CASSLSVSISDTQYF. The CDR3 bases are TGTGCCAGCAGCTTGAGCGTGTCAATATCAGATACGCAGTATTTT.

The V and J genes are TRBV5-1 and TRBJ1-1, with D maybe TRBD1 (5 bases). Germline CDR1 is SGHRS and CDR2 is YFSETQ. Trimming cost V 1 base and J 0 bases, with 13 bases left between them. The CDR3 has 16 amino acids. CDR3 in amino acids: CASSLQGPLMNTEAFF. Written as DNA, the CDR3 is TGCGCCAGCAGCTTGCAGGGACCTTTGATGAACACTGAAGCTTTCTTT.

The rearrangement uses TRBV7-3 and TRBJ2-7, with TRBD1 matching over 8 bases. Germline V lookup: CDR1 SGHTA, CDR2 FQGTGA. V was pared by 1 base and J by 3 bases, with 5 bases of the junction left unmatched. The CDR3 contains 15 residues. The CDR3: CASSLMGTGGYEQYF. The CDR3 DNA reads as TGTGCCAGCAGCTTAATGGGGACAGGCGGCTACGAGCAGTACTTC.

This chain connects TRBV18 to TRBJ2-7, with D maybe TRBD1 (7 bases). CDR1 KGHSH and CDR2 LQKENI come from the germline V gene. The CDR3 totals 16 residues. The ends were cut back, 3 bases at V and 2 bases at J, with 17 bases in the middle. CDR3 nucleotide sequence: TGTGCCAGCTCACCGTGGGGAGCCAGGGGGGCCTACGAGCAGTACTTC. Translated: CASSPWGARGAYEQYF.

The chain has TRBV30 and TRBJ1-1; D is unresolved. The CDR3 is 14 amino acids. V was pared by 0 bases and J by 0 bases, with 8 bases between. Germline-derived CDR1 and CDR2 are GTSNPN and SVGIG (reference sequence). The CDR3 region is CAWSVLALNTEAFF. In DNA, the CDR3 is TGTGCCTGGAGTGTACTCGCTTTGAACACTGAAGCTTTCTTT.

The chain joins TRBV7-2 to TRBJ2-3; TRBD2 matches at 9 bases. Germline assignment: CDR1 SGHTA and CDR2 FQGNSA. This CDR3 is built from 16 residues. Trimming cost V 5 bases and J 2 bases; bases outside gene matches: 8. The chain's CDR3 is CASSLKTSGPTDTQYF. The CDR3 nucleotides read TGTGCCAGCAGCCTAAAGACTAGCGGCCCCACAGATACGCAGTATTTT.

The chain combines TRBV20-1 with TRBJ2-1, with a possible D match to TRBD1 (6 bases). V was shortened by 5 bases and J by 10 bases, with 12 bases between the two germline ends. The CDR3 is 11 amino acids. CDR1 DFQATT and CDR2 SNEGSKA come from the germline V gene (reference sequence). Written as DNA, the CDR3 is TGCAGTGCTTGGGACAACCCCGAGCAGTTCTTC. Translated: CSAWDNPEQFF.

This clone has just one count. The gene calls are TRBV6-1 and TRBJ1-5; D is uncertain. The germline V and J ends were trimmed by 8 bases and 8 bases, with 10 bases remaining between them. CDR1 and CDR2 from the germline V gene are MNHNS and SASEGT. This CDR3 region has 11 residues. This chain's CDR3 is CASFRGEPQHF. Written as DNA, the CDR3 is TGTGCCAGCTTTCGGGGAGAGCCCCAGCATTTT.

The chain is built from TRBV2 and TRBJ2-5; 8 bases are shared with TRBD2. With V trimmed by 7 bases and J by 4 bases, 11 bases remained unmatched. Germline V gene data show CDR1 as SNHLY and CDR2 as FYNNEI. CDR3 length equals 15 residues. As DNA, the CDR3 is TGTGCCAGCACGGATCGGGGGGGTTTAGTAGAGACCCAGTACTTC. Its translation: CASTDRGGLVETQYF.

This clone was seen once. The V gene is TRBV5-4, the J gene TRBJ1-1; 9 bases fit TRBD1. Losses at the gene ends were 2 bases for V and 3 bases for J; bases not matched to a gene: 2. Germline V lookup: CDR1 SGHNT, CDR2 YYREEE (reference sequence). This CDR3 spans 14 amino acids. In DNA form, the CDR3 reads TGTGCCAGCAGCTTACAGGGGGCAGACACTGAAGCTTTCTTT. Residues: CASSLQGADTEAFF.

This clone was recorded once. The rearrangement uses TRBV7-3 and TRBJ2-5; possible D gene TRBD2, 6 bases. Between the trimmed V and J ends, which lost 4 bases and 4 bases, there was a span of 10 bases. This CDR3 has 13 amino acids. Germline CDR1 and CDR2: SGHTA and FQGTGA. The CDR3 DNA is TGTGCCAGCAGCTCTAGGCGGGGAGAGACCCAGTACTTC. Translating gives CASSSRRGETQYF.

J is TRBJ2-7 and V is TRBV7-2; D unclear. V lost 1 base, J lost 1 base, and 20 bases lay in between. Germline lookup yields CDR1 SGHTA and CDR2 FQGNSA. The CDR3 sequence is 18 residues long. CDR3 sequence: CASSLGRLGAVTSYEQYF. The CDR3 DNA reads as TGTGCCAGCAGCTTAGGTCGGTTGGGTGCGGTTACTTCCTACGAGCAGTACTTC.